Listed below are T cell receptor beta chains from one sample, sequenced in a study of PD-L1 blockade in urothelial cancer. Profiling relied on immunoSEQ multiplex PCR, and the TCRdb table lists in-frame clones only, not all of them. Of about 47,000 clones in the sample, roughly four fifths were seen once. Sequenced here: PBMCs, sampled around atezolizumab (anti-PD-L1) treatment. Source of these receptors: a man in his fifties with urothelial cancer. Each CDR3 is given with its conserved first and last residue. Each record gives: clone size, D gene, V gene, J gene, CDR3 protein, CDR3 DNA. D genes are given only for firm matches. Clone size appears in some rows only: once, few, many, or a class for an expanded clone.

>-|TRBD1|TRBV5-6|TRBJ1-1
CASSLAGQGARAFF
TGTGCCAGCAGCTTGGCCGGGCAGGGGGCTCGGGCTTTCTTT
>-|-|TRBV29-1|TRBJ1-4
CSVDRGEKLFF
TGCAGCGTTGACAGGGGTGAAAAACTGTTTTTT
>-|-|TRBV7-8|TRBJ1-2
CASSFLPRGKLSYTF
TGTGCCAGCAGCTTTTTACCGCGGGGGAAGTTGAGCTACACCTTC
>-|TRBD1|TRBV5-1|TRBJ2-3
CASSRGQPSTDTQYF
TGCGCCAGCAGCAGGGGACAGCCCAGCACAGATACGCAGTATTTT
>-|TRBD1|TRBV4-1|TRBJ2-1
CASSHVSGQGPNEQFF
TGCGCCAGCAGCCACGTATCGGGACAGGGCCCCAATGAGCAGTTCTTC
>-|TRBD2|TRBV29-1|TRBJ2-1
CSVHLAGAGQFF
TGCAGCGTTCACCTAGCGGGAGCCGGGCAGTTCTTC
>-|-|TRBV15|TRBJ2-5
CATSIVDKEQGRETQYF
TGTGCCACCAGCATAGTGGACAAGGAACAGGGACGGGAGACCCAGTACTTC
>-|-|TRBV28|TRBJ1-5
CASSRGQTAHQPQHF
TGTGCCTCCTCCCGGGGACAAACGGCTCATCAGCCCCAGCATTTT
>-|TRBD2|TRBV19|TRBJ2-2
CASSIDRTSGRLKSGELFF
TGTGCCAGTAGTATAGACAGGACTAGCGGGAGACTAAAATCCGGGGAGCTGTTTTTT
>-|TRBD1|TRBV15|TRBJ1-1
CATSRSTGGTEAFF
TGTGCCACCAGCAGATCAACAGGGGGAACTGAAGCTTTCTTT
>-|-|TRBV18|TRBJ2-5
CASVTYPSETQYF
TGTGCCAGCGTCACGTATCCGAGTGAGACCCAGTACTTC
>-|-|TRBV20-1|TRBJ2-3
CSAGPSDTQYF
TGCAGTGCTGGGCCGAGCGATACGCAGTATTTT
>-|-|TRBV11-2|TRBJ1-1
CASSLRGGRSEAFF
TGTGCCAGCAGCTTAAGAGGGGGACGGAGTGAAGCTTTCTTT
>few|TRBD1|TRBV5-4|TRBJ1-4
CASRAAGQGDEKLFF
TGTGCCAGCAGAGCGGCGGGACAGGGGGATGAAAAACTGTTTTTT
>-|-|TRBV6-5|TRBJ2-4
CASRVQAQGIQYF
TGTGCCAGCAGGGTGCAGGCTCAGGGCATTCAGTACTTC
>-|-|TRBV7-6|TRBJ2-1
CASSLVTANEQFF
TGTGCCAGCAGCTTAGTAACTGCCAATGAGCAGTTCTTC
>-|TRBD2|TRBV15|TRBJ2-1
CATSREAGRGVDEQFF
TGTGCCACCAGCAGAGAGGCGGGCCGGGGGGTAGATGAGCAGTTCTTC
>-|-|TRBV5-5|TRBJ1-2
CASSLGSGTDLGYTF
TGTGCCAGCAGCTTGGGGTCTGGGACTGACTTGGGCTACACCTTC
>-|-|TRBV6-1|TRBJ2-7
CASSRTGTPTYEQYF
TGTGCCAGCAGTAGAACCGGGACTCCAACCTACGAGCAGTACTTC
>-|-|TRBV5-1|TRBJ2-1
CASAEQDFYNEQFF
TGCGCCAGCGCCGAACAGGATTTTTACAATGAGCAGTTCTTC
>few|-|TRBV9|TRBJ2-3
CASSPQVADTQYF
TGTGCCAGCAGCCCCCAGGTGGCAGATACGCAGTATTTT
>-|-|TRBV6-1|TRBJ2-6
CASTRGSGANVLTF
TGTGCCAGCACCAGGGGCTCTGGGGCCAACGTCCTGACTTTC
>-|TRBD1|TRBV7-2|TRBJ1-4
CASSHSTGQLFF
TGTGCCAGCAGCCACTCGACAGGGCAACTGTTTTTT
>few|TRBD1|TRBV7-9|TRBJ1-2
CASRDSTNYGYTF
TGTGCCAGCCGGGACAGCACTAACTATGGCTACACCTTC
>-|TRBD1|TRBV5-1|TRBJ2-2
CASSRGQTDTGELFF
TGCGCCAGCAGCCGGGGACAGACCGACACCGGGGAGCTGTTTTTT
>-|-|TRBV7-9|TRBJ2-1
CASSPGGSSYNEQFF
TGTGCCAGCAGCCCTGGGGGGAGCTCCTACAATGAGCAGTTCTTC
>-|TRBD2|TRBV6-6|TRBJ2-7
CASTIGPSGRAEGYF
TGTGCCAGCACTATAGGACCAAGCGGGAGGGCCGAAGGGTACTTC
>-|-|TRBV6-5|TRBJ2-1
CASSYSGWGQEQFF
TGTGCCAGCAGTTACTCGGGGTGGGGCCAGGAGCAGTTCTTC
>-|TRBD2|TRBV18|TRBJ2-1
CASSPSGTSGRVNNEQFF
TGTGCCAGCTCACCCTCCGGGACTAGCGGGAGAGTGAACAATGAGCAGTTCTTC
>-|TRBD2|TRBV4-1|TRBJ2-3
CASSQGTSDTDTQYF
TGCGCCAGCAGCCAAGGGACTAGCGATACAGATACGCAGTATTTT
>-|-|TRBV6-5|TRBJ1-2
CASRTTGTSNYGYTF
TGTGCCAGCAGGACAACAGGAACGTCTAACTATGGCTACACCTTC
>-|-|TRBV11-3|TRBJ2-1
CASSFSGSSYNEQFF
TGTGCCAGCAGCTTTTCCGGGAGCTCCTACAATGAGCAGTTCTTC
>once|TRBD2|TRBV10-3|TRBJ2-3
CASGLAGEDTQYF
TGTGCCTCGGGACTAGCGGGAGAAGATACGCAGTATTTT
>-|TRBD1|TRBV6-5|TRBJ2-7
CASTPTGATYEQYF
TGTGCCAGCACTCCTACAGGGGCAACCTACGAGCAGTACTTC
>-|TRBD1|TRBV6-6|TRBJ2-2
CASSRGTGVSPGELFF
TGTGCCAGCAGTCGAGGGACAGGGGTTTCTCCCGGGGAGCTGTTTTTT
>-|-|TRBV7-3|TRBJ2-3
CASSLSGASLGTDTQYF
TGTGCCAGCAGCTTATCCGGAGCTAGCCTAGGCACAGATACGCAGTATTTT
>-|TRBD1|TRBV11-2|TRBJ2-1
CASSLAQGRQFF
TGTGCCAGCAGCTTAGCACAGGGGCGGCAGTTCTTC
>medium-sized|-|TRBV5-4|TRBJ2-2
CASSLGGQLNTGELFF
TGTGCCAGCAGCTTGGGAGGACAGCTGAACACCGGGGAGCTGTTTTTT
>once|TRBD2|TRBV29-1|TRBJ2-1
CSVPTGTSGYNEQFF
TGCAGCGTTCCTACCGGGACTAGCGGCTACAATGAGCAGTTCTTC
>-|-|TRBV7-2|TRBJ1-1
CASSPQGYTEAFF
TGTGCCAGCAGCCCACAGGGTTACACTGAAGCTTTCTTT
>-|-|TRBV18|TRBJ2-1
CASSPPSRNEQFF
TGTGCCAGCTCACCCCCGTCGCGCAATGAGCAGTTCTTC